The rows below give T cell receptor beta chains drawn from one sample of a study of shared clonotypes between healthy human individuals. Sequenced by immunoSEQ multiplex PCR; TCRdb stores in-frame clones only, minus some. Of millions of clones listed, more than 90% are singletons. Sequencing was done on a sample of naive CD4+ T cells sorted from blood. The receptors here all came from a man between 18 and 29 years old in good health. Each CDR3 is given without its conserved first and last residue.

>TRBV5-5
ASSLAQREFDEQY
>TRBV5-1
ASSLFGTGNTGELF
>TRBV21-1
ASSKVSRTGNTEAF
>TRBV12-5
ASGRGTPQISYNEQF
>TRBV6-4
TSRAWGIRQGRISGQY
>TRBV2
ASTNDRAPGKPQH
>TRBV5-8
ASSFNRWVNNEQF
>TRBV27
ASSFYWGRTEAF
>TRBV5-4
ASSSGGLPGYSGNTIY
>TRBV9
ASSVDVRSQGETQY
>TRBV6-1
ASSETQGTGTAYEQY
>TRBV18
ASSTTTPNTIY
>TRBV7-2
ASSHRLGGSTDTQY
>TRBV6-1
ASRRSSAPGNIQY
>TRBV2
ASRRLAGDTGELF
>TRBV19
ASSTQRQFDNSPLH
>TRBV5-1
ASSIGLKEGEQF
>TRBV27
ASKSGDYGYT
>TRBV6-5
ASRRQGTDTQY
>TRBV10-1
ASSEQIDQPQH
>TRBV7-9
ASSPRGAGANEQF
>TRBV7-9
ASSAGPQGSHEQY
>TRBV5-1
ASSKDGNNQPQH
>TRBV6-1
ASSSGQGAFQPQH
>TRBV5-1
ASSLSGIVGLNEQF
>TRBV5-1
ASSFGGAKNIQY
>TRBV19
ASSSQDSTNEKLF
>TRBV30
AWSAGGGQY
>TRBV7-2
ASSRPTSGRLDTQY
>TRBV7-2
ASSLVTQY
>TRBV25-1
ASSEYGSGYT
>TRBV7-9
ASSLFGVYEQY
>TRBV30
AWSTLADQETQY
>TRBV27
ASSSRRGLQY
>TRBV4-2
ASSQDLGSLYEQY
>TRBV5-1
ASSPSGGAFPETQY
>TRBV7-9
ASSPRVAREETQY
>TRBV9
ASSEGGISSYNSPLH
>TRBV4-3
ASSRVLPGQGNEKLF
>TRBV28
ASRSGTGGGVNEKLF
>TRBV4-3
ASSQEGRTSPLH
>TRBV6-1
ASSEAWGKRSTDTQY
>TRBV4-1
ASSQGYGTKNTDTQY
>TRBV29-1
SVEQGARWDQETQY
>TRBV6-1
ASSEHRANQPQH